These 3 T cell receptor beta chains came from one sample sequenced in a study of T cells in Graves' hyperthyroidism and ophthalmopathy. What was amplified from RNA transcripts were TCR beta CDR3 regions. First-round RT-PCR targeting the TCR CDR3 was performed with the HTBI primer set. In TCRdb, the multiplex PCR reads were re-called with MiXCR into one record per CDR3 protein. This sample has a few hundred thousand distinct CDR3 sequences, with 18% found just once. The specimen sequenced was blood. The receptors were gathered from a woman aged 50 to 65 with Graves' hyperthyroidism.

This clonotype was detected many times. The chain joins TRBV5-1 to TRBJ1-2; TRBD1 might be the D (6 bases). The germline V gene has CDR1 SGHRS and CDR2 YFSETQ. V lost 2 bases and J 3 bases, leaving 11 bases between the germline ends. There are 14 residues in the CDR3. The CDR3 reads CASSLRTADYGYTF. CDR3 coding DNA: TGCGCCAGCAGCTTACGGACAGCAGACTATGGCTACACCTTC.

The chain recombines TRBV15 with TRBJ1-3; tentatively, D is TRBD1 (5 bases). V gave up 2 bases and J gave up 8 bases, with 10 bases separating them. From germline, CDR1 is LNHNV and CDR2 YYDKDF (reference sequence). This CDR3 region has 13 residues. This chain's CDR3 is CATSRSAGYTIYF. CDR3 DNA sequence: TGTGCCACCAGCAGATCAGCAGGGTACACCATATATTTT.

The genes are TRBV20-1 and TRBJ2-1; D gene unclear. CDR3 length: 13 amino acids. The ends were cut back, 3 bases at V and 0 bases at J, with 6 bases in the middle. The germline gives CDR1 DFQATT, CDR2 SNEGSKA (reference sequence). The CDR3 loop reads CSASGSSYNEQFF. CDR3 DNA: TGCAGTGCTAGCGGAAGCTCCTACAATGAGCAGTTCTTC.